This T cell receptor (beta chain) originates from a study of OX40 agonist ivuxolimab in advanced cancers. TCRdb's copy holds only in-frame clones and misses some; the assay was immunoSEQ multiplex PCR. The sample records around 72,000 clones, 70% to 90% being singletons. Trimming took off 3 bases at V and 2 bases at J, with 11 bases between the two ends. The CDR3 has 15 residues. In germline, CDR1 is MNHNS, CDR2 SASEGT. The chain employs TRBV6-1 and TRBJ1-3; possibly TRBD1 for D (5 bases). This clonotype was sampled from an adult with an advanced solid tumor such as melanoma, head and neck, liver or kidney cancer. Sequences were derived from CD4+ or CD8+ T cells sorted from blood, sampled in a trial of the OX40 agonist ivuxolimab. The CDR3 sequence: CASSDGGNAGNTIYF. CDR3 nucleotide sequence: TGTGCCAGCAGTGATGGGGGGAATGCTGGAAACACCATATATTTT.